This entry concerns a single T cell receptor beta chain. Its antigen is unidentified. Additional DNA sequences in this sample encode the identical CDR3. This sample stems from a study of shared clonotypes between healthy human individuals. Notes on the study in general: Some clonotypes were shared by all four sorted-subset donors, while others were not shared. The non-shared ones had lower generation probabilities than the shared ones.

Deep level was the assay's run setting. The assay was immunoSEQ multiplex PCR, and TCRdb's table has in-frame clones only and misses some. This sample has around 2,000,000 clones; around 96% occur once, and the top ten carry 1.2%. CD8 cells regarded as naive lacked CD45RO, were positively chosen for CCR7, and omitted terminally differentiated effector memory CD45RA+ cells. The CDR3 runs to 14 residues. CDR1 MDHEN and CDR2 SYDVKM come from the germline V gene. V shed 2 bases and J shed 5 bases, with 12 bases lying between them. What was sequenced was naive CD8+ T cells sorted from blood. The TCR sequence derives from a man younger than 30 in good health. This chain links TRBV28 with TRBJ1-1; D might be TRBD1 (5 bases). The CDR3 spells CASSLPGLGTEAFF. The CDR3 nucleotides are TGTGCCAGCAGTTTACCAGGGCTGGGTACTGAAGCTTTCTTT.